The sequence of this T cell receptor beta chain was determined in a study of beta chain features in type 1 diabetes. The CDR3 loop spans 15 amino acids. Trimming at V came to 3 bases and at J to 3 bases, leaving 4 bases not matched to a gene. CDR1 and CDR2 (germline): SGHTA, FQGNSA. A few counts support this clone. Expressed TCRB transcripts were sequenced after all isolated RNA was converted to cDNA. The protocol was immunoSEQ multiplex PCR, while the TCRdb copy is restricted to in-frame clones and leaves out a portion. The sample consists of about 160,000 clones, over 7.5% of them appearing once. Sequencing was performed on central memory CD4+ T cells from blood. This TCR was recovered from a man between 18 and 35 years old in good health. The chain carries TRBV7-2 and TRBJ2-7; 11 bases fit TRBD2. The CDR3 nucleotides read TGTGCCAGCAGCTTGGCCGGGACTAGCGGCTACGAGCAGTACTTC. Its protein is CASSLAGTSGYEQYF.